This is a list of T cell receptor beta chains from one sample in a study of regulatory T cells in long-lasting Graves disease. MiXCR was run by TCRdb on the multiplex PCR reads, yielding one entry per CDR3 protein. This table holds under 500,000 distinct CDR3 sequences, about 17% found once. This sample also appeared in a second study, on T cells in Graves' hyperthyroidism and ophthalmopathy.

The sample consisted of peripheral blood mononuclear cells (PBMCs), taken at new diagnosis, from a patient treated with antithyroid drugs. These receptor sequences come from a woman between 25 and 40 years old with Graves disease. CDR3s include the opening cysteine and the closing phenylalanine or tryptophan. The D gene is left open where the match is weak. The listing skips clone size in some rows; elsewhere it reads once, few, many or a size class.

clone size: many
V gene: TRBV28
D gene: .
J gene: TRBJ2-1
CDR3 DNA: TGTGCCAGCAGCACCACTAGCAGCGATGAGCAGTTCTTC
CDR3 protein: CASSTTSSDEQFF

clone size: few
V gene: TRBV4-2
D gene: .
J gene: TRBJ2-5
CDR3 DNA: TGTGCCAGCAGCCAAGATCGGGGACGCGGAGAGACCCAGTACTTC
CDR3 protein: CASSQDRGRGETQYF

clone size: once
V gene: TRBV7-2
D gene: .
J gene: TRBJ2-1
CDR3 DNA: TGTGCTGGCGGGGACGGGAATGAGCAGTTCTTC
CDR3 protein: CAGGDGNEQFF

clone size: few
V gene: TRBV13
D gene: TRBD2
J gene: TRBJ2-1
CDR3 DNA: TGTGCCAGCAGCCGCGGGACTAGCGGGACGGTTGAGCAGTTCTTC
CDR3 protein: CASSRGTSGTVEQFF

clone size: .
V gene: TRBV19
D gene: .
J gene: TRBJ1-2
CDR3 DNA: TGTGCCAGTAATGCGGCGATTAACTATGGCTACACCTTC
CDR3 protein: CASNAAINYGYTF

clone size: few
V gene: TRBV7-3
D gene: .
J gene: TRBJ2-2
CDR3 DNA: TGTGCCAGCAGCCCCCCATGGCCGGCGAACACCGGGGAGCTGTTTTTT
CDR3 protein: CASSPPWPANTGELFF

clone size: many
V gene: TRBV2
D gene: .
J gene: TRBJ1-5
CDR3 DNA: TGTGCCAGCATGGAGGGGCGCAGGGGCAATCAGCCCCAGCATTTT
CDR3 protein: CASMEGRRGNQPQHF

clone size: many
V gene: TRBV5-1
D gene: .
J gene: TRBJ1-1
CDR3 DNA: TGCGCCAGCAGCTTGCGACGGAGGAACACTGAAGCTTTCTTT
CDR3 protein: CASSLRRRNTEAFF

clone size: .
V gene: TRBV29-1
D gene: TRBD1
J gene: TRBJ2-7
CDR3 DNA: TGCAGCGTTGTTGAGGGGACAGGGACCTACGAGCAGTACTTC
CDR3 protein: CSVVEGTGTYEQYF

clone size: many
V gene: TRBV20-1
D gene: .
J gene: TRBJ2-7
CDR3 DNA: TGCAGTGCTAGAGGGGATAGCGAGCAGTACTTC
CDR3 protein: CSARGDSEQYF

clone size: many
V gene: TRBV20-1
D gene: .
J gene: TRBJ2-1
CDR3 DNA: TGCAGTGCTAGAGAGGGCGGCAACAATGAGCAGTTCTTC
CDR3 protein: CSAREGGNNEQFF

clone size: many
V gene: TRBV28
D gene: TRBD1
J gene: TRBJ2-7
CDR3 DNA: TGTGCCAGCAGTTCCCGTTGGACAGGTAGCTCCTACGAGCAGTACTTC
CDR3 protein: CASSSRWTGSSYEQYF

clone size: many
V gene: TRBV4-1
D gene: .
J gene: TRBJ1-1
CDR3 DNA: TGCGCCAGCAGCCAAGATAGGAAGAAACTGCACACTGAAGCTTTCTTT
CDR3 protein: CASSQDRKKLHTEAFF

clone size: .
V gene: TRBV27
D gene: TRBD1
J gene: TRBJ1-2
CDR3 DNA: TGTGCCAGCAGTAACAGTCCCGGGACAGGAGACGGCTACACCTTC
CDR3 protein: CASSNSPGTGDGYTF

clone size: many
V gene: TRBV6-2/TRBV6-3
D gene: .
J gene: TRBJ2-1
CDR3 DNA: TGTGCCAGCAGTTCCAGAGGGGAGCGAAGCAATGAGCAGTTCTTC
CDR3 protein: CASSSRGERSNEQFF

clone size: many
V gene: TRBV29-1
D gene: TRBD2
J gene: TRBJ2-7
CDR3 DNA: TGCAGCGTTGTGGCGGGAGGGCTAGCCCACGAGCAGTACTTC
CDR3 protein: CSVVAGGLAHEQYF

clone size: many
V gene: TRBV6-1
D gene: .
J gene: TRBJ2-3
CDR3 DNA: TGTGCCAGGTCCCGGGACATTGGAGATACGCAGTATTTT
CDR3 protein: CARSRDIGDTQYF

clone size: many
V gene: TRBV7-3
D gene: .
J gene: TRBJ2-1
CDR3 DNA: TGTGCCAGCAGCTTAAATGGGGTCAATGAGCAGTTCTTC
CDR3 protein: CASSLNGVNEQFF

clone size: .
V gene: TRBV14
D gene: .
J gene: TRBJ1-1
CDR3 DNA: TGTGCCAGCAGCCAAGACGGTCTGACTGAAGCTTTCTTT
CDR3 protein: CASSQDGLTEAFF

clone size: many
V gene: TRBV5-1
D gene: TRBD1
J gene: TRBJ1-1
CDR3 DNA: TGCGCCAGCAGCTTGGGACAGGGCGGGGTTCTCATGAACACTGAAGCTTTCTTT
CDR3 protein: CASSLGQGGVLMNTEAFF